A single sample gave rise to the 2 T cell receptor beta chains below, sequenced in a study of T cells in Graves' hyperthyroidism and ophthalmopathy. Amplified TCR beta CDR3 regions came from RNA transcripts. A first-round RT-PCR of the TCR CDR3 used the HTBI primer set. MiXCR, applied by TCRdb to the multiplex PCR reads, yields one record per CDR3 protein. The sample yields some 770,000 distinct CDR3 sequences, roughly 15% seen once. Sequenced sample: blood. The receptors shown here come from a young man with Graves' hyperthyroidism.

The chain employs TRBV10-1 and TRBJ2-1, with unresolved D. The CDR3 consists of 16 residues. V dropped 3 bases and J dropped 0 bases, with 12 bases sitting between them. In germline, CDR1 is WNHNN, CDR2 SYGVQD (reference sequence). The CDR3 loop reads CASSDGRYSSYNEQFF. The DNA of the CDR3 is TGCGCCAGCAGTGATGGCAGATATAGCTCCTACAATGAGCAGTTCTTC.

The CDR3 region has the DNA TGTGCCAGCGGGTTGGTGAAGACCTACGAGCAGTACTTC. It encodes CASGLVKTYEQYF. The V gene is TRBV2, the J gene TRBJ2-7; D ambiguous. The length of the CDR3 is 13 residues. V lost 8 bases and J lost 2, with 13 bases in between. Germline CDR1 SNHLY, CDR2 FYNNEI. The full variable domain, its missing parts supplied by reference TRBV2 and TRBJ2-7, is EPEVTQTPSHQVTQMGQEVILRCVPISNHLYFYWYRQILGQKVEFLVSFYNNEISEKSEIFDDQFSVERPDGSNFTLKIRSTKLEDSAMYFCASGLVKTYEQYFGPGTRLTVT.